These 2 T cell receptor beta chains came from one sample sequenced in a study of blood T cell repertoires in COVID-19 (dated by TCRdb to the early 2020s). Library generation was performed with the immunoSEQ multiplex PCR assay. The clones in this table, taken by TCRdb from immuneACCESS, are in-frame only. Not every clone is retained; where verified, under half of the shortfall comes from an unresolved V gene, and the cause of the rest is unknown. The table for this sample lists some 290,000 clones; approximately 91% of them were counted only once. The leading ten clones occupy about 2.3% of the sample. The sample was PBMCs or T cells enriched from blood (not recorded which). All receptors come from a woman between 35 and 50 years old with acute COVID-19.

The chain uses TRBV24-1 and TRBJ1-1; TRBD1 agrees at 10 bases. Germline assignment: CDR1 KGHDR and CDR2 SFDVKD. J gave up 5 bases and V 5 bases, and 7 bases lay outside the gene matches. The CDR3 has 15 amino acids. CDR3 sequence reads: CATSAQDRGETEAFF. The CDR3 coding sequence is TGTGCCACCAGTGCCCAGGACAGGGGGGAAACTGAAGCTTTCTTT.

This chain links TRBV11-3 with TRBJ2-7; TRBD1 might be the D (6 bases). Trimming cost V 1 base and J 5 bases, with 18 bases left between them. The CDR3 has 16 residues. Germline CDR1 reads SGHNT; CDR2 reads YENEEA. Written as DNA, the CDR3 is TGTGCCAGCAGCTTAGGCCGTGTGACAGGTAGCAACGAGCAGTACTTC. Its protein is CASSLGRVTGSNEQYF.